One and the same sample provided the 29 T cell receptor beta chains below, sequenced in a study of T cell repertoires in cytomegalovirus infection (dated by TCRdb to the late 2010s). The sample's treatment or condition label, decoded: in vitro stimulation with specific CMV peptide epitopes to enrich CMV-specific T cells. Their antigens are not known. The sequencing machine was an Illumina HiSeq 1500. TCRdb trimmed the raw reads at Q25, called clones with MiXCR and kept productive beta chains. Every CDR3 protein is listed once, alongside the most common genes and DNA of its rows. Across this sample there are some 800,000 distinct CDR3 sequences, with roughly 33% seen only once. The ten largest clonotypes hold under 15% of the sample. The sample was cultured CD8+ T cells from PBMCs, taken from culture after CMV antigen stimulation. Source of these receptors: a human donor in good health (CMV status not recorded). Some clones in this sample may be carry-over from other donors' samples.

CDR3 sequence reads: CASSLSMTDRTKGYYEQFF. The CDR3 coding sequence is TGTGCCAGCAGTTTATCTATGACGGACCGGACGAAGGGGTATTATGAGCAGTTCTTC. V usage is TRBV27 and J usage is TRBJ2-1; tentative D call: TRBD1 (5 bases). V was pared by 0 bases and J by 8 bases, with 26 bases between. CDR3 length equals 19 residues. The germline V gene has CDR1 MNHEY and CDR2 SMNVEV (reference sequence).

The gene calls are TRBV11-2 and TRBJ2-7, with TRBD1 as a possible D gene (6 bases). Germline V gives CDR1 SGHAT, CDR2 FQNNGV. Trimming removed 0 bases from V and 0 bases from J, with 15 bases in between. This CDR3 contains 17 residues. CDR3 sequence: CASSLDLTGPTSYEQYV. DNA for the CDR3: TGTGCCAGCAGCTTAGATCTAACAGGGCCTACCTCCTACGAGCAGTACGTC.

This clonotype came up a few times. This rearrangement joins TRBV25-1 to TRBJ2-1; perhaps TRBD2 as D (6 bases). CDR3 length: 21 residues. Germline V gene sequence: CDR1 MGHDK, CDR2 SYGVNS. Trimming shortened V by 0 bases and J by 0 bases, and 24 bases separated the two germline ends. CDR3 sequence (DNA): TGTGCCAGCAGTGAATACCCTCTCATAGCGCGGGGAACTAGCTCCTACAATGAGCAGTTCTTC. Translated, it gives CASSEYPLIARGTSSYNEQFF.

The chain has TRBV25-1 and TRBJ1-4; D is unclear. The germline V gene encodes CDR1 MGHDK and CDR2 SYGVNS. CDR3 length: 12 amino acids. The V end was cut by 6 bases, the J end by 5 bases, with 7 bases between. DNA for the CDR3: TGTGCCAGCAGCTGGGTAAATGAAAAACTGTTTTTT. This codes for CASSWVNEKLFF.

This rearrangement joins TRBV12-3 or TRBV12-4 to TRBJ2-5, with D perhaps TRBD1 (8 bases). V was trimmed by 4 bases and J by 9 bases, leaving 24 bases between them. The CDR3 has 16 residues. CDR3 amino acids: CASSYRGGGGKEAQYF. DNA of the CDR3: TGTGCCAGCAGTTACAGGGGGGGAGGGGGCAAGGAGGCCCAGTACTTC.

The chain recombines TRBV12-3 or TRBV12-4 with TRBJ2-1, with TRBD1 matching over 8 bases. V lost 3 bases and J lost 3; bases outside the gene matches: 13. CDR3 length: 18 residues. In DNA, the CDR3 is TGTGCCAGCAGTTTCTCGTTGACAGGGGATCCCCTCTACAATGAGCAGTTCTTC. This translates into CASSFSLTGDPLYNEQFF.

This clonotype appeared a few times. The chain recombines TRBV6-1 with TRBJ2-1, with TRBD1 matching over 7 bases. Germline V gene sequence: CDR1 MNHNS, CDR2 SASEGT. The CDR3 spans 16 residues. J gave up 0 bases and V 1 base, and 3 bases lay outside the gene matches. CDR3 sequence: CASSEGQGYSYNEQFF. The DNA for the CDR3 is TGTGCCAGCAGTGAAGGACAGGGTTACTCCTACAATGAGCAGTTCTTC.

This CDR3 reads CASSVKPGQGLGSPLHF. The CDR3 bases are TGTGCCAGCAGCGTTAAGCCGGGACAGGGGCTAGGTTCACCCCTCCACTTT. This chain links TRBV5-6 with TRBJ1-6; 10 bases are a match to TRBD1. The germline gives CDR1 SGHDT, CDR2 YYEEEE. The CDR3 covers 17 residues. Trimming at V came to 4 bases and at J to 9 bases, leaving 13 bases not matched to a gene.

This clonotype was found many times. The chain has TRBV7-2 and TRBJ2-1, with no clear D. Germline CDR1 SGHTA, CDR2 FQGNSA. Trimming left V 5 bases short and J 0 bases short, with 17 bases between. There are 17 residues in the CDR3. The CDR3 here is CASSVGPGQSSYNEQFF. The CDR3 coding sequence is TGTGCCAGCAGCGTAGGGCCGGGCCAAAGCTCCTACAATGAGCAGTTCTTC.

This clonotype was recorded a few times. The chain is built from TRBV7-3 and TRBJ2-5, with 14 bases lining up with TRBD2. The V gene's germline CDR1 is SGHTA and CDR2 FQGTGA. The V and J ends lost 4 bases and 7 bases, in that order; junction bases with no gene match: 2. The CDR3 runs to 14 residues. The CDR3 region is CASSSGTSGGTQYF. As DNA, the CDR3 is TGTGCCAGCAGCTCCGGGACTAGCGGGGGGACCCAGTACTTC.

This clonotype was recorded a few times. CDR3 nucleotide sequence: TGCGCCAGCAGCGCCGAACGCACAGATACGCAGTATTTT. This encodes CASSAERTDTQYF. The chain uses TRBV5-1 and TRBJ2-3; unclear D gene. This CDR3 contains 13 residues. V shed 4 bases and J shed 1 base, with 7 bases lying between them. Germline CDR1 SGHRS, CDR2 YFSETQ.

The chain's CDR3 is CASMLGGINEQFF. In DNA, the CDR3 is TGTGCCAGTATGCTAGGAGGGATCAATGAGCAGTTCTTC. The rearrangement joins TRBV19 to TRBJ2-1; D perhaps matches TRBD2 (6 bases). The germline CDR1 and CDR2 sequences are LNHDA and SQIVND (reference sequence). The V gene lost 7 bases and the J gene lost 6 bases, with 13 bases spanning the gap. This CDR3 contains 13 residues. Looking up the rest from reference TRBV19 and TRBJ2-1 gives the full variable domain: DGGITQSPKYLFRKEGQNVTLSCEQNLNHDAMYWYRQDPGQGLRLIYYSQIVNDFQKGDIAEGYSVSREKKESFPLTVTSAQKNPTAFYLCASMLGGINEQFFGPGTRLTVL.

This clonotype was detected many times. This chain uses TRBV4-1 with TRBJ2-5; maybe TRBD2 (5 bases). V was pared by 3 bases and J by 5 bases, with 7 bases between. The germline gives CDR1 MGHRA, CDR2 YSYEKL. The CDR3 loop spans 12 amino acids. The CDR3 region is CASSQDWETQYF. CDR3 sequence (DNA): TGCGCCAGCAGCCAGGACTGGGAGACCCAGTACTTC.

This clonotype has more than one count but fewer than ten. The chain uses TRBV3-1 and TRBJ2-7; TRBD1 agrees at 7 bases. The V gene's germline CDR1 is LGHDT and CDR2 YNNKEL (reference sequence). This CDR3 contains 19 residues. Trimming cost V 0 bases and J 0 bases; bases outside gene matches: 14. CDR3 loop: CASSQERPPGQRTSYEQYV. The CDR3 DNA is TGTGCCAGCAGCCAAGAGAGGCCCCCGGGACAGAGAACCTCCTACGAGCAGTACGTC.

The V and J genes are TRBV20-1 and TRBJ2-1, with D perhaps being TRBD1 or TRBD2 (5 bases each). The CDR3 totals 16 residues. V lost 0 bases and J lost 3, with 15 bases in between. Germline V gives CDR1 DFQATT, CDR2 SNEGSKA (reference sequence). CDR3 region: CSARDWDGTNYNEQFF. CDR3 sequence (DNA): TGCAGTGCTAGAGATTGGGACGGGACCAACTACAATGAGCAGTTCTTC.

This clonotype was counted ten times or more. The chain couples TRBV7-8 to TRBJ2-3; TRBD2 is a possible D gene (5 bases). The CDR3 runs to 14 residues. V was trimmed by 2 bases and J by 2 bases, leaving 8 bases between them. The germline V gene has CDR1 SGHVS and CDR2 FQNEAQ. CDR3 sequence (DNA): TGTGCCAGCAGCTTACCGGACTCCACAGATACGCAGTATTTT. This sequence encodes CASSLPDSTDTQYF.

This clonotype appeared many times. CDR3 sequence reads: CASSPPLRVRLAEAFF. Here the CDR3 DNA reads TGTGCCAGCAGTCCTCCCTTGAGGGTCCGGTTGGCTGAAGCTTTCTTT. J is TRBJ1-1 and V is TRBV12-3 or TRBV12-4; D is ambiguous. The CDR3 runs to 16 residues. The V end lost 5 bases, the J end lost 6 bases, and 22 bases lay between the germline ends.

Ten or more counts support this clonotype. The chain links TRBV12-3 or TRBV12-4 to TRBJ2-5; D uncertain. This CDR3 region has 14 residues. The V and J ends lost 4 bases and 6 bases respectively, with 15 bases between them. This CDR3 is CASSSPLGGKTQYF. Here the CDR3 DNA reads TGTGCCAGCAGTTCTCCCCTGGGCGGAAAGACCCAGTACTTC.

This chain links TRBV6-2 or TRBV6-3 with TRBJ1-1; D is possibly TRBD1 (5 bases). Looked up from germline, CDR1 is MNHEY and CDR2 is SVGEGT. The germline V and J ends were trimmed by 5 bases and 1 base, with 17 bases remaining between them. The CDR3 has 16 residues. This CDR3 is CASSARGTGPNTEAFF. The CDR3 region has the DNA TGTGCCAGCAGTGCCCGAGGTACAGGACCGAACACTGAAGCTTTCTTT.

This clonotype was seen repeatedly, ten times or more. The CDR3 here is CASSLRQGANSPLHF. The CDR3 bases are TGTGCCAGCAGTTTACGCCAGGGGGCTAATTCACCCCTCCACTTT. This chain uses TRBV27 with TRBJ1-6; 8 bases align to TRBD1. Germline assignment: CDR1 MNHEY and CDR2 SMNVEV (reference sequence). After removal of 2 bases from V and 6 bases from J, the junction contained 3 bases not matched to a gene. The CDR3 totals 15 residues.

This chain uses TRBV4-1 with TRBJ2-5, with a tentative D call TRBD2 (5 bases). The CDR3 spans 13 residues. Germline-derived CDR1 and CDR2 are MGHRA and YSYEKL. The V gene lost 1 base and the J gene lost 5 bases, with 8 bases spanning the gap. In nucleotides, the CDR3 is TGCGCCAGCAGCCAAGTTTGGGAGGAGACCCAGTACTTC. This sequence encodes CASSQVWEETQYF.

V usage is TRBV29-1 and J usage is TRBJ2-6, with D hard to call. The CDR3 has 12 amino acids. V gave up 5 bases and J gave up 0 bases, with 2 bases separating them. Looked up from germline, CDR1 is SQVTM and CDR2 is ANQGSEA. CDR3 region: CSVPSGANVLTF. CDR3 sequence (DNA): TGCAGCGTTCCCTCTGGGGCCAACGTCCTGACTTTC.

The V call is TRBV11-3, the J call TRBJ2-7; D remains unclear. V lost 2 bases, J lost 1 base, and 15 bases lay in between. The germline V gene has CDR1 SGHNT and CDR2 YENEEA. CDR3 length equals 16 residues. Written as DNA, the CDR3 is TGTGCCAGCAGCTTAAAGATTGCCAGGCCGTCCTACGAGCAGTACGTC. Translation: CASSLKIARPSYEQYV.

This chain links TRBV20-1 with TRBJ1-2; D is perhaps TRBD1 (6 bases). Germline V gene lookup returns CDR1 DFQATT and CDR2 SNEGSKA (reference sequence). The CDR3 loop spans 13 amino acids. Trimming took 8 bases from V and 2 from J, leaving 15 bases between them. This chain's CDR3 is CSPNRQGNYGYTF. CDR3 DNA sequence: TGCAGTCCCAATAGGCAGGGGAACTATGGCTACACCTTC.

The genes are TRBV27 and TRBJ2-3; D unclear. The CDR3 runs to 17 residues. Between the trimmed V and J ends, which lost 2 bases and 0 bases, there was a span of 15 bases. Germline V lookup: CDR1 MNHEY, CDR2 SMNVEV (reference sequence). CDR3: CASSLNIRSSSTDTQYF. The CDR3 DNA follows: TGTGCCAGCAGTTTAAACATCCGGTCCTCGAGCACAGATACGCAGTATTTT.

In this sample, this clonotype turned up a few times. The chain carries TRBV7-9 and TRBJ2-5; 9 bases match TRBD1. The CDR3 runs to 17 residues. Losses at the gene ends were 2 bases for V and 2 bases for J; bases not matched to a gene: 9. Germline assignment: CDR1 SEHNR and CDR2 FQNEAQ (reference sequence). Here the CDR3 reads CASSLPGQGWGQETQYF. Here the CDR3 DNA reads TGTGCCAGCAGCTTACCGGGACAGGGATGGGGACAAGAGACCCAGTACTTC. The full variable domain, with the rest looked up from reference TRBV7-9 and TRBJ2-5, is DTGVSQNPRHKITKRGQNVTFRCDPISEHNRLYWYRQTLGQGPEFLTYFQNEAQLEKSRLLSDRFSAERPKGSFSTLEIQRTEQGDSAMYLCASSLPGQGWGQETQYFGPGTRLLVL.

This clonotype has more than one count but fewer than ten. The chain's CDR3 is CASSLAQGTSGGSYEQYV. The CDR3 nucleotides are TGTGCCAGCAGCTTAGCCCAAGGGACTAGCGGGGGATCCTACGAGCAGTACGTC. This chain uses TRBV7-8 with TRBJ2-7; 14 bases agree with TRBD2. The V segment lost 0 bases and the J segment 1 base; nucleotides outside the gene matches: 5. The CDR3 sequence is 18 residues long. Germline V gives CDR1 SGHVS, CDR2 FQNEAQ.

The CDR3: CASSYFTGELFF. DNA of the CDR3: TGTGCCAGCAGTTATTTCACCGGGGAGCTGTTTTTT. The chain links TRBV6-5 to TRBJ2-2; D ambiguous. The germline V and J ends were trimmed by 3 bases and 4 bases, with 3 bases remaining between them. The germline V gene encodes CDR1 MNHEY and CDR2 SVGAGI. The CDR3 totals 12 residues.

This sequence joins TRBV20-1 and TRBJ2-1, with 7 bases identical to TRBD1. With 4 bases clipped from V and 2 bases from J, the junction kept 8 bases outside the gene matches. The CDR3 runs to 15 residues. Germline V lookup: CDR1 DFQATT, CDR2 SNEGSKA (reference sequence). CDR3 DNA sequence: TGCAGTGCTAACCGCAGGGACAGTCCCTACAATGAGCAGTTCTTC. Protein sequence: CSANRRDSPYNEQFF.